This T cell receptor beta chain was captured by sequencing in a study of CD8+CD57+ T cells in acquired aplastic anemia. TCR beta VDJ and CDR3 were profiled, and genomic DNA was the template. TCRdb itself ran the reads through MiXCR, one entry per CDR3 protein. The sample lists hundreds of thousands of distinct CDR3 sequences, around 33% occurring once. The germline gives CDR1 SGHTA, CDR2 FQGNSA. The length of the CDR3 is 16 residues. With 4 bases removed from V and 6 bases from J, the gap between germline ends came to 20 bases. Patients who underwent sequencing had shown CD8+CD57+ cell expansion by flow cytometry. Only a few counts were recorded for this clonotype.

The chain has TRBV7-2 and TRBJ2-3; tentatively, D is TRBD2 (5 bases). Sequences were obtained from sorted CD4+, CD8+, or CD8+CD57+ T cells (not recorded which) from PBMCs. The source is a human donor with aplastic anemia. Here the CDR3 reads CASSSSGGRQEDTQYF. CDR3 nucleotides: TGTGCCAGCAGCTCTTCAGGAGGTAGGCAGGAGGATACGCAGTATTTT. The whole variable domain, remainder taken from reference TRBV7-2 and TRBJ2-3, is GAGVSQSPSNKVTEKGKDVELRCDPISGHTALYWYRQSLGQGLEFLIYFQGNSAPDKSGLPSDRFSAERTGGSVSTLTIQRTQQEDSAVYLCASSSSGGRQEDTQYFGPGTRLTVL.